This T cell receptor (beta chain) was captured in a study of blood T cells in healthy people across ages. Study-level results: Reliance upon unsorted PBMCs precluded definitive naive versus antigen-experienced comparison.

Concerning this clonotype: Its antigen remains unknown.

Together with a sample-barcoded 5' primer, a J-beta primer mix was included in a second PCR lasting about 7 to 11 cycles. TCRdb independently ran MiXCR on the 5' RACE reads; one entry per CDR3 protein. Counted here are 1,500,000 or so distinct CDR3 sequences, around 59% occurring once; the ten biggest clones make up over 6.5%. This TCR was recovered from a man younger than 30 in good health. Sequencing was done on a sample of blood.

Here the CDR3 reads CASSLLLTGQHGEQFF. CDR3 nucleotides: TGCGCCAGCAGCTTGTTACTGACCGGGCAACACGGTGAGCAGTTCTTC. V and J are TRBV5-1 and TRBJ2-1; no definite D call. Germline V gene lookup returns CDR1 SGHRS and CDR2 YFSETQ. The CDR3 has 16 residues. V was shortened by 1 base and J by 9 bases, with 20 bases between the two germline ends. Full variable domain (missing parts from reference TRBV5-1 and TRBJ2-1): KAGVTQTPRYLIKTRGQQVTLSCSPISGHRSVSWYQQTPGQGLQFLFEYFSETQRNKGNFPGRFSGRQFSNSRSEMNVSTLELGDSALYLCASSLLLTGQHGEQFFGPGTRLTVL.